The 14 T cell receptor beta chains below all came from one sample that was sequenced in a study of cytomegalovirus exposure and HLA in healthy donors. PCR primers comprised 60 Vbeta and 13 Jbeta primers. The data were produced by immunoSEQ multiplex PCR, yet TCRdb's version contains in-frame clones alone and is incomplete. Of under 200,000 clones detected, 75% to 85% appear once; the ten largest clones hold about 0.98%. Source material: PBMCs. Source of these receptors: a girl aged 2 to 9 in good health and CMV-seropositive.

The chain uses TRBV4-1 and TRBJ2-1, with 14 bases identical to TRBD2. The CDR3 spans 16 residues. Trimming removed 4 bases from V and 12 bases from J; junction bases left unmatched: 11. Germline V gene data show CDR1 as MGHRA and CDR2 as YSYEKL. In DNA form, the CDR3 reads TGCGCCAGCAGCCCTGACGGGACTAGCGGGGGAGGAGGGCAGTTCTTC. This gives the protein CASSPDGTSGGGGQFF.

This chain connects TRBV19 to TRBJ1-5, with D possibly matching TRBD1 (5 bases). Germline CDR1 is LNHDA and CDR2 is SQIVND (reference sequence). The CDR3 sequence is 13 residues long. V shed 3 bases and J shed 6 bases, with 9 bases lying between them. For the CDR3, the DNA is TGTGCCAGTAGTATGGTCAGGGCTCAGCCCCAGCATTTT. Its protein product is CASSMVRAQPQHF.

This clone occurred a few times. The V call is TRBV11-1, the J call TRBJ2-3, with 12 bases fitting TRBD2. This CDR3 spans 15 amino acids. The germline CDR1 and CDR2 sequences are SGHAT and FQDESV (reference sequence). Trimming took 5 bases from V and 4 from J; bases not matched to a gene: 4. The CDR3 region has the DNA TGTGCCAGCAGCCTGACTAGCGGGAGATCAGATACGCAGTATTTT. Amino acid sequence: CASSLTSGRSDTQYF.

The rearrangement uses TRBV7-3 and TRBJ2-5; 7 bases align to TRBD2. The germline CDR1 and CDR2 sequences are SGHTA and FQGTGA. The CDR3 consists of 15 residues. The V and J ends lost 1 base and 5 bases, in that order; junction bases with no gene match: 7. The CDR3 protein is CASSLNGGGLETQYF. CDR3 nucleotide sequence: TGTGCCAGCAGCTTAAATGGGGGGGGTCTGGAGACCCAGTACTTC.

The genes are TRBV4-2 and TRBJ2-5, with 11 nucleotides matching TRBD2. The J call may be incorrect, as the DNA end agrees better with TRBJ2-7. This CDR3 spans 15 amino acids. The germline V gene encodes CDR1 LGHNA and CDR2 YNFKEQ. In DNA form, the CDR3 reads TGTGCCAGCAGCCCGGGACTAGCGGTAGGCTACGAGCAGTACTTC. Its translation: CASSPGLAVGYEQYF.

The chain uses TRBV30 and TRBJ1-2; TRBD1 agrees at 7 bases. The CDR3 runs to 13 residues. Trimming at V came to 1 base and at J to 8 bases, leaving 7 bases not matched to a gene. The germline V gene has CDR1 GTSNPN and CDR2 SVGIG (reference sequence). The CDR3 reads CAWSEETGIGYTF. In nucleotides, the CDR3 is TGTGCCTGGAGTGAGGAGACAGGGATCGGCTACACCTTC.

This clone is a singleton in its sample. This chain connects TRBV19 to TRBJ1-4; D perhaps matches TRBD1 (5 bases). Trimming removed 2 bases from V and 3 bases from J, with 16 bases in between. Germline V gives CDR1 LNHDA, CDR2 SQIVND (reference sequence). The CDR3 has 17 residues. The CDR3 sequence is CASSIRLWRGANEKLFF. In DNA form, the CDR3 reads TGTGCCAGTAGTATACGTCTATGGAGGGGAGCTAATGAAAAACTGTTTTTT.

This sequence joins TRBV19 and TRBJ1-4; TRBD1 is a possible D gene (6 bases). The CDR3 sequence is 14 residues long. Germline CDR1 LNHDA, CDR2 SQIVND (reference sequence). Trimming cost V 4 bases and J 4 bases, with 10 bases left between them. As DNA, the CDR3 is TGTGCCAGTAGTAGCCGGGACATTAATGAAAAACTGTTTTTT. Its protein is CASSSRDINEKLFF. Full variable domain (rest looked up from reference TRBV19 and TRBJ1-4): DGGITQSPKYLFRKEGQNVTLSCEQNLNHDAMYWYRQDPGQGLRLIYYSQIVNDFQKGDIAEGYSVSREKKESFPLTVTSAQKNPTAFYLCASSSRDINEKLFFGSGTQLSVL.

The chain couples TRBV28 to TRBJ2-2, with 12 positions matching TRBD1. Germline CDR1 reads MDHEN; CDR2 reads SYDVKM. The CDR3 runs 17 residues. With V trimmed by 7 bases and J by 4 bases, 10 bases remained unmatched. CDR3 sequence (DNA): TGTGCCAGCACTTCTTCCGGGACAGGGGGCGGCACCGGGGAGCTGTTTTTT. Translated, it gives CASTSSGTGGGTGELFF.

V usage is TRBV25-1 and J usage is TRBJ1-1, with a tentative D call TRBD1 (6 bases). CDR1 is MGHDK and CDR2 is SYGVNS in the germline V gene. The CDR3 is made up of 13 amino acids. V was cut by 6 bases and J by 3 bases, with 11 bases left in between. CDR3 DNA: TGTGCCAGCAGAACAGGGTTGCACACTGAAGCTTTCTTT. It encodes CASRTGLHTEAFF.

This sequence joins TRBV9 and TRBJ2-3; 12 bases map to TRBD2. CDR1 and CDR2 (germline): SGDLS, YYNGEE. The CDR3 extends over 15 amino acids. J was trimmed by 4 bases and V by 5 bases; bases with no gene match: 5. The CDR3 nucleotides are TGTGCCAGCAGTGCTAGCGGGAGGGCTGCAGATACGCAGTATTTT. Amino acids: CASSASGRAADTQYF.

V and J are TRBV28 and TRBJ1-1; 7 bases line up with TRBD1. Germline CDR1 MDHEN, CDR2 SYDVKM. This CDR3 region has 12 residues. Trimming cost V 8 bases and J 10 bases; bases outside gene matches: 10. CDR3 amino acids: CASHRQGLGAFF. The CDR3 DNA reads TGTGCCAGCCATAGACAGGGTTTAGGAGCTTTCTTT.

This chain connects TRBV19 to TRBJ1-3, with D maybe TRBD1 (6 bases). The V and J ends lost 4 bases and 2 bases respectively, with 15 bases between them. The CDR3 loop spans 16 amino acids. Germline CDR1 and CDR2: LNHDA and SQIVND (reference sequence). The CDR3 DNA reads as TGTGCCAGTAGTACCCTCAGCTGGACAGCTGGAAACACCATATATTTT. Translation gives CASSTLSWTAGNTIYF.

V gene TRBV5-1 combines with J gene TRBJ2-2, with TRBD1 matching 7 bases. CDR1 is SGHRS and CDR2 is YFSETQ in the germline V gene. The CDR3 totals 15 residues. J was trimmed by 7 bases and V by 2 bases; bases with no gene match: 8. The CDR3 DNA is TGCGCCAGCAGCTTTAGACAGGGTCCCATCGGGGAGCTGTTTTTT. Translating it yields CASSFRQGPIGELFF.